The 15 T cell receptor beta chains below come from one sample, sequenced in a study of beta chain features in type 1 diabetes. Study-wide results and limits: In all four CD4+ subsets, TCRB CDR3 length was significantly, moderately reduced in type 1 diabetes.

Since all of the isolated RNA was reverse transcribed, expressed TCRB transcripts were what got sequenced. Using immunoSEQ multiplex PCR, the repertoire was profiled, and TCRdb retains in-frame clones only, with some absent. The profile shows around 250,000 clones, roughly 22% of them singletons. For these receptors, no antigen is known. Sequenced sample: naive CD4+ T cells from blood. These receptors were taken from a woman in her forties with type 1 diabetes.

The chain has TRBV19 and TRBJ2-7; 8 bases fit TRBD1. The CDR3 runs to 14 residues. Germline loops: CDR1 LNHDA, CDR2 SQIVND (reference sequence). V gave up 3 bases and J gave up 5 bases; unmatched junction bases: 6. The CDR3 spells CASSMGDRINEQYF. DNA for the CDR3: TGTGCCAGTAGTATGGGGGACAGGATCAACGAGCAGTACTTC.

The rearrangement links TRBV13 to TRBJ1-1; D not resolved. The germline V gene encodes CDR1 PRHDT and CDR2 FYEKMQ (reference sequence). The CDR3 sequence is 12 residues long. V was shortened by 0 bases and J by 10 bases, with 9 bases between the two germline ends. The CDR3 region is CASSLGTSGAFF. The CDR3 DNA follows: TGTGCCAGCAGCTTAGGAACATCTGGAGCTTTCTTT. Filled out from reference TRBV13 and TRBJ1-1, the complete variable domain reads AAGVIQSPRHLIKEKRETATLKCYPIPRHDTVYWYQQGPGQDPQFLISFYEKMQSDKGSIPDRFSAQQFSDYHSELNMSSLELGDSALYFCASSLGTSGAFFGQGTRLTVV.

CDR3 protein: CASSLGQDNSPLHF. For the CDR3, the DNA is TGTGCCAGCAGCTTAGGGCAGGATAATTCACCCCTCCACTTT. This sequence joins TRBV11-2 and TRBJ1-6; D gene unclear. V lost 1 base to trimming and J lost 5 bases, with 6 bases between them. Germline V lookup: CDR1 SGHAT, CDR2 FQNNGV. This CDR3 comprises 14 residues.

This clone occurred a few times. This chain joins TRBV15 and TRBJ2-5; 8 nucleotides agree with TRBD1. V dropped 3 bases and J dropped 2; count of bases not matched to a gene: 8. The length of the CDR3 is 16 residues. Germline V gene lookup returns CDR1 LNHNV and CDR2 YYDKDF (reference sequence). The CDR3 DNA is TGTGCCACCAGCAGCGTACGACAGGGGACTCAAGAGACCCAGTACTTC. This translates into CATSSVRQGTQETQYF.

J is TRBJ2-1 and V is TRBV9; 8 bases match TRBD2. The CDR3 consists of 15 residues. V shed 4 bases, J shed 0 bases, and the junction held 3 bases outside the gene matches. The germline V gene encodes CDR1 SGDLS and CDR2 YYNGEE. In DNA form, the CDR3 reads TGTGCCAGCAGCACCAGCGGGGGCTCCTACAATGAGCAGTTCTTC. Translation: CASSTSGGSYNEQFF. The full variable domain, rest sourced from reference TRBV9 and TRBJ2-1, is DSGVTQTPKHLITATGQRVTLRCSPRSGDLSVYWYQQSLDQGLQFLIQYYNGEERAKGNILERFSAQQFPDLHSELNLSSLELGDSALYFCASSTSGGSYNEQFFGPGTRLTVL.

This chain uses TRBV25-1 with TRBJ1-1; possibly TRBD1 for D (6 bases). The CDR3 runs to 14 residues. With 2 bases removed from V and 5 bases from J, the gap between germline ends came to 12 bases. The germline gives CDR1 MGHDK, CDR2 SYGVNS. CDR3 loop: CASSEEGGWTEAFF. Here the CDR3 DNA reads TGTGCCAGCAGTGAAGAAGGGGGATGGACTGAAGCTTTCTTT.

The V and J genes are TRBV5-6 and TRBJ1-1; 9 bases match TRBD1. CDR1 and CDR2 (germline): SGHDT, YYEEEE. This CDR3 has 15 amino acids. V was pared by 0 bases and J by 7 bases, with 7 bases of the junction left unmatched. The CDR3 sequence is CASSLGTGAEDEAFF. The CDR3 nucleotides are TGTGCCAGCAGCTTGGGGACAGGGGCCGAGGATGAAGCTTTCTTT.

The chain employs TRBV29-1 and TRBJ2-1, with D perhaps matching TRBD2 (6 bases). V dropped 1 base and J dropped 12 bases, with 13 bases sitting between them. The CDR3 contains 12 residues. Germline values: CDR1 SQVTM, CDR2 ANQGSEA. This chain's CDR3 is CSVEAPTGGQFF. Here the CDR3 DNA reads TGCAGCGTTGAAGCCCCGACCGGGGGGCAGTTCTTC.

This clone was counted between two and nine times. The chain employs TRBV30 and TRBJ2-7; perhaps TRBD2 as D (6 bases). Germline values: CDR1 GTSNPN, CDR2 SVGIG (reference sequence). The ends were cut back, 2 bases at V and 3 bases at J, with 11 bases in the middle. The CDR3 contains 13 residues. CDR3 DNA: TGTGCCTGGAGTCGCGGGGACGGCTACGAGCAGTACTTC. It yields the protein CAWSRGDGYEQYF.

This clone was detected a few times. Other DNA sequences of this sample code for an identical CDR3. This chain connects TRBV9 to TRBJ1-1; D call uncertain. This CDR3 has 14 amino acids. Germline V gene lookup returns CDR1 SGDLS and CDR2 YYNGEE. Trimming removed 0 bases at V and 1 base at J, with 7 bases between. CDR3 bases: TGTGCCAGCAGCGTAGTCTCAGGGAACACTGAAGCTTTCTTT. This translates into CASSVVSGNTEAFF.

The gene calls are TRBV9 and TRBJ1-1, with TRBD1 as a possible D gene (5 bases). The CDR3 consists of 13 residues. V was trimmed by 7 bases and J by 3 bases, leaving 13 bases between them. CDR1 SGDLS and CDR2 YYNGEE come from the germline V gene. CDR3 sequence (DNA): TGTGCCAGCTCCGGGGGTCTCGACACTGAAGCTTTCTTT. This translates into CASSGGLDTEAFF.

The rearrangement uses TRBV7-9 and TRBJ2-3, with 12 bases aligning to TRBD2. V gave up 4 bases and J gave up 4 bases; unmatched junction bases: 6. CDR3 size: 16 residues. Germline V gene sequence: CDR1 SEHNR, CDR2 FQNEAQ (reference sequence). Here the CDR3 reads CASSSYLAGGPDTQYF. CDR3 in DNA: TGTGCCAGCAGCTCGTACCTAGCGGGGGGGCCAGATACGCAGTATTTT.

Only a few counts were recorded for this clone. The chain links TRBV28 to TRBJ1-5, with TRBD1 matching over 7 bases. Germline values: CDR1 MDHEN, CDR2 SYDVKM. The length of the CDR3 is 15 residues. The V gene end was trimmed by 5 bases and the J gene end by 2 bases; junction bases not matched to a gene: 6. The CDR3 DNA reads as TGTGCCAGCAGTCTCCACGACAGGGGCAATCAGCCCCAGCATTTT. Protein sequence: CASSLHDRGNQPQHF. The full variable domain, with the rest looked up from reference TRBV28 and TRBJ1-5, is DVKVTQSSRYLVKRTGEKVFLECVQDMDHENMFWYRQDPGLGLRLIYFSYDVKMKEKGDIPEGYSVSREKKERFSLILESASTNQTSMYLCASSLHDRGNQPQHFGDGTRLSIL.

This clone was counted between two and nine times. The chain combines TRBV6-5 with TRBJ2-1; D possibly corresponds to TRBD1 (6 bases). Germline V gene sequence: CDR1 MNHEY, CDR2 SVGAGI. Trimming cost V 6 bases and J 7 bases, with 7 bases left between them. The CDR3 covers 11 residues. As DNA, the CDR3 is TGTGCCAGCAGGGGGGCGAATGAGCAGTTCTTC. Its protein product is CASRGANEQFF.

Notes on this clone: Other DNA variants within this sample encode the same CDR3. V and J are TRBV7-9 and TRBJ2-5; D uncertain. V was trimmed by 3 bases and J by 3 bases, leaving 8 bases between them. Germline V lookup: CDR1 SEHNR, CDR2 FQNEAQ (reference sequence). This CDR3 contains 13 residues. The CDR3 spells CASSFVPEETQYF. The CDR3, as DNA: TGTGCCAGCAGCTTCGTCCCCGAAGAGACCCAGTACTTC.